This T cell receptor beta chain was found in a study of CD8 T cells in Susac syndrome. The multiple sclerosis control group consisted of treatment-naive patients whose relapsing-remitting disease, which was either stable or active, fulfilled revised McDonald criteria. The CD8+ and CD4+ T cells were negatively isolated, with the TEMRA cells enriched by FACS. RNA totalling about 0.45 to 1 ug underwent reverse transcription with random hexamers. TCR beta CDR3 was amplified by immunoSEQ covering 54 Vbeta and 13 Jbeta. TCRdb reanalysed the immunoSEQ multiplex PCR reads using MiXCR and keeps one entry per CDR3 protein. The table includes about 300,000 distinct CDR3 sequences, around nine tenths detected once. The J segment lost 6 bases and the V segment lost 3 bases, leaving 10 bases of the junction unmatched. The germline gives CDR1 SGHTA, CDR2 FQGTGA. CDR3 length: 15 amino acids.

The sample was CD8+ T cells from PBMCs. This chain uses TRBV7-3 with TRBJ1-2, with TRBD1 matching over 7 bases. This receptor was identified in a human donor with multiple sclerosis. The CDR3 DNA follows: TGTGCCAGCAGCTTCATAGGGGGCGAGGGGCATGGCTACACCTTC. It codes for CASSFIGGEGHGYTF.